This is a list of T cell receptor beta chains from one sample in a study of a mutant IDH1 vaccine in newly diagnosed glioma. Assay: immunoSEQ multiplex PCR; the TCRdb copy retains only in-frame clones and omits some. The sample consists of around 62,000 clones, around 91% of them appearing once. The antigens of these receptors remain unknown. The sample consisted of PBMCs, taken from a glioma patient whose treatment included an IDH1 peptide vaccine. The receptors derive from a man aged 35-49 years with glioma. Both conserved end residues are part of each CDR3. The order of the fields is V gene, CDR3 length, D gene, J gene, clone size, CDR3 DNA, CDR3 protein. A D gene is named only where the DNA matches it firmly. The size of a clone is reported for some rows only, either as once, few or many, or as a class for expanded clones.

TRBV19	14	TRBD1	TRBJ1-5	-	TGTGCCAGTAGCCAGACAGGGGGCAATCAGCCCCAGCATTTT	CASSQTGGNQPQHF
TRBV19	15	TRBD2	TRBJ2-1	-	TGTGCCAGTAGTCTCGGACTAGCGGGAGTCACTGAGCAGTTCTTC	CASSLGLAGVTEQFF
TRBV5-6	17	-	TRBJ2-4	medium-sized	TGTGCCAGCAGCGCCGGACAGTGGGTGGGGGTCAAAAACATTCAGTACTTC	CASSAGQWVGVKNIQYF
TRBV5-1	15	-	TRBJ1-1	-	TGCGCCAGCAGCTTGGAGAGGGTTATGAACACTGAAGCTTTCTTT	CASSLERVMNTEAFF
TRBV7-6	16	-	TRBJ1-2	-	TGTGCCAGCAGCCCGGAGGTGGGGCACGTTAACTATGGCTACACCTTC	CASSPEVGHVNYGYTF
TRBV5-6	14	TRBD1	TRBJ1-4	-	TGTGCCAGCAGCTCCGGGACAGTGGTTGAAAAACTGTTTTTT	CASSSGTVVEKLFF
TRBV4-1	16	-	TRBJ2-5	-	TGCGCCAGCAGCCACCTCTTGGGGGGGCCGAGGGAGACCCAGTACTTC	CASSHLLGGPRETQYF
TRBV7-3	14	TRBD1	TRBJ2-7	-	TGTGCCAGCAGCTCCGGACAGGGGCTCGCCGAGCAGTACTTC	CASSSGQGLAEQYF
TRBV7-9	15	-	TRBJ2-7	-	TGTGCCAGCAGCCCTCGATGGGGGGCGATAAACGAGCAGTACTTC	CASSPRWGAINEQYF
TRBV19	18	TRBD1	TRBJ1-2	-	TGTGCCAGTAGTCCCCGGACAGGGATGGGAATAGGCGGAGAAGGCTACACCTTC	CASSPRTGMGIGGEGYTF
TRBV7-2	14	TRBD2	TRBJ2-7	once	TGTGCCAGCAGCTCCGATAGCGGGTACAACGAGCAGTACTTC	CASSSDSGYNEQYF
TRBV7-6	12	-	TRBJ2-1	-	TGTGCCAGCAGCCATAGGGGCAATGAGCAGTTCTTC	CASSHRGNEQFF
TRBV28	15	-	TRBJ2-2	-	TGTGCCAGCAGTTTGGGACGCCCGGGCACCGGGGAGCTGTTTTTT	CASSLGRPGTGELFF
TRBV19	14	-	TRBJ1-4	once	TGTGCCAGCAATACAGGTTCATCGGGTGAAAAACTGTTTTTT	CASNTGSSGEKLFF
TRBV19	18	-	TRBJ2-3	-	TGTGCCAGTAGTATAAGCCCAACGGCGGGGGCAAGGGCAGATACGCAGTATTTT	CASSISPTAGARADTQYF
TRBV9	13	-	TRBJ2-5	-	TGTGCCAGCAGCGGGACTGGGGGGGAGACCCAGTACTTC	CASSGTGGETQYF
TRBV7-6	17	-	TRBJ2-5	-	TGTGCCAGCAGCGAAAGGTTCACCCCCTTCTCCCAAGAGACCCAGTACTTC	CASSERFTPFSQETQYF
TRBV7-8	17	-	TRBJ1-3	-	TGTGCCAGTTTGGGGGGTGTCGGGACTTTCTCTGGAAACACCATATATTTT	CASLGGVGTFSGNTIYF
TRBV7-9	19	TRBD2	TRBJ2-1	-	TGTGCCAGCAGCTTAGCAACTGGGACTAGCGGGAGTCGATACAATGAGCAGTTCTTC	CASSLATGTSGSRYNEQFF
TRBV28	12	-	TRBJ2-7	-	TGTGCCAGCGGCGAATTAAACTACGAGCAGTACTTC	CASGELNYEQYF
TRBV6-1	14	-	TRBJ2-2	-	TGTGCCAGCAGTGAAAATGTAGGGTCCGGGGAGCTGTTTTTT	CASSENVGSGELFF
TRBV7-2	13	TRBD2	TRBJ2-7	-	TGTGCCAGCAGCCTCCTAGGGAGGGACGAGCAGTACTTC	CASSLLGRDEQYF
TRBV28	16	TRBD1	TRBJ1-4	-	TGTGCCAGCAGTTTCCCCCGGACAGGGGGAGGTGAAAAACTGTTTTTT	CASSFPRTGGGEKLFF
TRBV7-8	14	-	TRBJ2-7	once	TGTGCCAGCCGTAGGGGCAGGGTGACCGACGAGCAGTACTTC	CASRRGRVTDEQYF
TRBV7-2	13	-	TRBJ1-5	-	TGTGCCAGCAGCCCCAGGGGTGATCAGCCCCAGCATTTT	CASSPRGDQPQHF
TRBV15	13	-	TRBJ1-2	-	TGTGCCACCAGCCCTAGCGTGGGCTATGGCTACACCTTC	CATSPSVGYGYTF
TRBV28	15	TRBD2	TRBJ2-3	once	TGTGCCAGCAGTTTAGCGGGAGGGCCAGGGGATACGCAGTATTTT	CASSLAGGPGDTQYF
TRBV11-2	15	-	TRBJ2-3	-	TGTGCCAGCAGCGTGGGGTGGAGTGGCACAGATACGCAGTATTTT	CASSVGWSGTDTQYF
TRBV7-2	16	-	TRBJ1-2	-	TGTGCCAGCAGCTTAGGAGTCGGGGCTACTAACTATGGCTACACCTTC	CASSLGVGATNYGYTF
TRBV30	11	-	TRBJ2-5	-	TGTGCCTGGAGTGGGTTGGAGACCCAGTACTTC	CAWSGLETQYF
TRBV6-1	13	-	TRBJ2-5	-	TGTGCCAGCAGTGAACGGGCCCCTGGGACCCAGTACTTC	CASSERAPGTQYF
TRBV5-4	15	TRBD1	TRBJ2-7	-	TGTGCCAGCAGCAGAAGGGACAGGGCTTCCTACGAGCAGTACTTC	CASSRRDRASYEQYF
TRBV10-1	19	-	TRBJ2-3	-	TGCGCCAGCAGTGAGTCCCCGGAGCTCCGGGTCCCAAACAGAGATACGCAGTATTTT	CASSESPELRVPNRDTQYF
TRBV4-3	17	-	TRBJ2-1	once	TGCGCCAGCAGCCAGGAAACGAGCAGGAGCTCCTACAATGAGCAGTTCTTC	CASSQETSRSSYNEQFF
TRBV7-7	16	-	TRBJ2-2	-	TGTGCCAGCAAAAAGGGGGTAAATGCGAACACCGGGGAGCTGTTTTTT	CASKKGVNANTGELFF
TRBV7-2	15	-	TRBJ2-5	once	TGTGCCAGCAGCGTCGCCTCAGGGGTGGGAGAGACCCAGTACTTC	CASSVASGVGETQYF
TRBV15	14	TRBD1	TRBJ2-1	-	TGTGCCACCAGCAGAGGGACAGGAGACAATGAGCAGTTCTTC	CATSRGTGDNEQFF
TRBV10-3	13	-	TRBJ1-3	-	TGTGCCACCAGTCAGGGCTCTGGAAACACCATATATTTT	CATSQGSGNTIYF
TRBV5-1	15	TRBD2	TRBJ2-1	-	TGCGCCAGCAGCTTGGGTAGCGGGGGTTACAATGAGCAGTTCTTC	CASSLGSGGYNEQFF
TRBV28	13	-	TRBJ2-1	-	TGTGCCAGCAGTCCACCGTGGGTTCGTGTGCAGTTCTTC	CASSPPWVRVQFF
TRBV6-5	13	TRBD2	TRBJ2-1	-	TGTGCCAGCACCCAGGGAGGGCGGGGGGAGCAGTTCTTC	CASTQGGRGEQFF
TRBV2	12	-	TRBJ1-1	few	TGTGCCAGCAGTGGAGACAGCACTGAAGCTTTCTTT	CASSGDSTEAFF
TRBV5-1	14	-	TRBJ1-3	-	TGCGCCAGCAGCATACAGGGATCCGGAAACACCATATATTTT	CASSIQGSGNTIYF
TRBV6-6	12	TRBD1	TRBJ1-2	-	TGTGCCAGCAGTCACCCCGGGACAGGGTGTACCTTC	CASSHPGTGCTF
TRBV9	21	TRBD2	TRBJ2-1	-	TGTGCCAGCAGCTCAGGTACTGAACTAGCGGGAGGGTTCAACCGATACAATGAGCAGTTCTTC	CASSSGTELAGGFNRYNEQFF
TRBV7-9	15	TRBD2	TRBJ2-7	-	TGTGCCAGCAGCCCCCCGACTAGCGGGAGTTACGAGCAGTACTTC	CASSPPTSGSYEQYF
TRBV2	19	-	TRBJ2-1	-	TGTGCCAGCAGTGAATGGAAAAGTGGGGACAACCCCCTCTACAATGAGCAGTTCTTC	CASSEWKSGDNPLYNEQFF
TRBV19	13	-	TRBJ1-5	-	TGTGCCAGTAGTATGAGGGTTGATCAGCCCCAGCATTTT	CASSMRVDQPQHF
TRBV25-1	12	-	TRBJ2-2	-	TGTGCCAGCGCCCGGGACACCGGGGAGCTGTTTTTT	CASARDTGELFF
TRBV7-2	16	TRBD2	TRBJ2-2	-	TGTGCCAGCAGCCTGGGACTAGCGGGAGCAACCGGGGAGCTGTTTTTT	CASSLGLAGATGELFF
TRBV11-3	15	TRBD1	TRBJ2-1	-	TGTGCCAGCAGCTTAATCGGGACAGGGTACAATGAGCAGTTCTTC	CASSLIGTGYNEQFF
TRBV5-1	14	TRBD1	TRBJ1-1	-	TGCGCCAGCAGCTTGTCAGGGGGCGCGACTGAAGCTTTCTTT	CASSLSGGATEAFF
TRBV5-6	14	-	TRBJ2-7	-	TGTGCCAGCAGCTTGGTAGCGGATGCCTACGAGCAGTACTTC	CASSLVADAYEQYF
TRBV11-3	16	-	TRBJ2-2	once	TGTGCCAGCAGCTTAGATTACATAGTACCCACCGGGGAGCTGTTTTTT	CASSLDYIVPTGELFF
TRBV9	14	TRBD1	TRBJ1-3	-	TGTGCCAGCAGCGAGGGACAGACACGGAACACCATATATTTT	CASSEGQTRNTIYF
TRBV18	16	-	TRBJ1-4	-	TGTGCCAGCTCACCACTGCTAACACAGAATAATGAAAAACTGTTTTTT	CASSPLLTQNNEKLFF
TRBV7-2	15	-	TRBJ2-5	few	TGTGCCAGCAGCTTATGGGGGGCAGGGGGAGAGACCCAGTACTTC	CASSLWGAGGETQYF
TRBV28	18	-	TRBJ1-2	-	TGTGCCAGCAGTCGCCTGTCTGGCGTAAGACAGAGCCCTAATGGCTACACCTTC	CASSRLSGVRQSPNGYTF
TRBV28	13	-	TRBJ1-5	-	TGTGCCAGCAGTTTTGGGAACAATCAGCCCCAGCATTTT	CASSFGNNQPQHF